One and the same sample provided the 11 T cell receptor beta chains below, sequenced in a study of cytomegalovirus exposure and HLA in healthy donors. The PCR made use of 60 Vbeta and 13 Jbeta primers. Some clones are missing from TCRdb's copy, which holds only in-frame ones; the method was immunoSEQ multiplex PCR. Seen here are 150,000 to 200,000 clones, around four fifths observed once, and the top ten hold 1.1%. Sequenced material: PBMCs. These receptors all stem from a woman aged 40 to 49 in good health and CMV-seronegative.

This clone was detected only a few times. This sequence joins TRBV11-2 and TRBJ2-2; 9 positions agree with TRBD2. This CDR3 comprises 16 residues. The germline V gene has CDR1 SGHAT and CDR2 FQNNGV. The ends lost 8 bases at V and 5 bases at J; junction bases unmatched: 12. CDR3 nucleotide sequence: TGTGCCAGCGGGGCTAGCGGGACCATCGTTACCGGGGAGCTGTTTTTT. Protein product: CASGASGTIVTGELFF.

V and J are TRBV7-2 and TRBJ2-2, with unresolved D. Trimming stripped 4 bases from V and 5 bases from J, with 5 bases between. Germline V lookup: CDR1 SGHTA, CDR2 FQGNSA. The CDR3 spans 12 residues. The CDR3 sequence is CASSSNTGELFF. The CDR3 DNA is TGTGCCAGCAGCTCAAATACCGGGGAGCTGTTTTTT.

The rearrangement joins TRBV6-5 to TRBJ2-3; TRBD2 matches at 7 bases. The length of the CDR3 is 15 residues. Germline values: CDR1 MNHEY, CDR2 SVGAGI. V lost 6 bases and J lost 11; bases outside the gene matches: 17. The CDR3 spells CASSPGTKGEGVQYF. In DNA, the CDR3 is TGTGCCAGCAGCCCCGGGACTAAGGGAGAAGGAGTGCAGTATTTT.

The chain combines TRBV7-3 with TRBJ2-7, with TRBD2 as a possible D gene (6 bases). Germline-derived CDR1 and CDR2 are SGHTA and FQGTGA. This CDR3 has 12 amino acids. V was trimmed by 8 bases and J by 2 bases, leaving 10 bases between them. CDR3: CASGREPYEQYF. The CDR3 DNA sequence: TGTGCCAGCGGACGGGAGCCCTACGAGCAGTACTTC.

The chain uses TRBV7-8 and TRBJ1-2; maybe TRBD1 (5 bases). This CDR3 is 16 amino acids long. Germline CDR1 SGHVS, CDR2 FQNEAQ. V gave up 6 bases and J gave up 4 bases, with 21 bases separating them. For the CDR3, the DNA is TGTGCCAGCAGTCATGGGGGACTTCGAAACGGCTATGGCTACACCTTC. It codes for CASSHGGLRNGYGYTF. The full variable domain, completed using reference TRBV7-8 and TRBJ1-2, is GAGVSQSPRYKVAKRGQDVALRCDPISGHVSLFWYQQALGQGPEFLTYFQNEAQLDKSGLPSDRFFAERPEGSVSTLKIQRTQQEDSAVYLCASSHGGLRNGYGYTFGSGTRLTVV.

This clone was seen only once. The chain is built from TRBV25-1 and TRBJ2-7; D is uncertain. Trimming stripped 5 bases from V and 3 bases from J, with 17 bases between. The length of the CDR3 is 15 residues. The germline V gene encodes CDR1 MGHDK and CDR2 SYGVNS. The CDR3 reads CASSPGVGRGYEQYF. The CDR3 DNA follows: TGTGCCAGCAGTCCCGGCGTGGGTCGCGGCTACGAGCAGTACTTC.

This chain joins TRBV2 and TRBJ1-2; 9 bases agree with TRBD1. Germline V gene data show CDR1 as SNHLY and CDR2 as FYNNEI. This CDR3 contains 20 residues. J was trimmed by 6 bases and V by 2 bases; bases with no gene match: 22. The CDR3 DNA is TGTGCCAGCAGTGAATCAGGGGGTTGGTACCGGGACAGGGAACCCAATGGCTACACCTTC. Translated: CASSESGGWYRDREPNGYTF.

For the CDR3, the DNA is TGCGCCAGCAGCCAGGCAGGGACAGGGGTAGGGGAGACCCAGTACTTC. Translation gives CASSQAGTGVGETQYF. This chain links TRBV4-3 with TRBJ2-5; 10 bases are shared with TRBD1. The ends lost 3 bases at V and 5 bases at J; junction bases unmatched: 9. The V gene's germline CDR1 is LGHNA and CDR2 YSLEER. The CDR3 contains 16 residues.

DNA of the CDR3: TGTGCCAGCAGACTACAGGGGGCGGCTAATGAAAAACTGTTTTTT. It translates to CASRLQGAANEKLFF. The chain carries TRBV27 and TRBJ1-4; 9 bases map to TRBD1. This CDR3 is built from 15 residues. V lost 6 bases, J lost 3 bases, and 5 bases stayed unmatched. Germline V gives CDR1 MNHEY, CDR2 SMNVEV (reference sequence).

The V call is TRBV4-1, the J call TRBJ2-1; 12 nucleotides align to TRBD2. J was trimmed by 6 bases and V by 5 bases; bases with no gene match: 11. The germline V gene has CDR1 MGHRA and CDR2 YSYEKL. The CDR3 totals 17 residues. CDR3 coding DNA: TGCGCCAGCAGCTACCAAGGGACTAGCGGGCACCGCAATGAGCAGTTCTTC. Translating it yields CASSYQGTSGHRNEQFF.

This chain uses TRBV27 with TRBJ1-5; tentative D call: TRBD1 (5 bases). V was cut by 5 bases and J by 6 bases, with 35 bases left in between. Per germline, CDR1 MNHEY and CDR2 SMNVEV (reference sequence). The CDR3 loop spans 21 amino acids. The CDR3 sequence is CASSEIGLGYRREAQGQPQHF. The CDR3 bases are TGTGCCAGCAGTGAGATAGGGTTGGGGTACCGAAGAGAGGCTCAGGGTCAGCCCCAGCATTTT.